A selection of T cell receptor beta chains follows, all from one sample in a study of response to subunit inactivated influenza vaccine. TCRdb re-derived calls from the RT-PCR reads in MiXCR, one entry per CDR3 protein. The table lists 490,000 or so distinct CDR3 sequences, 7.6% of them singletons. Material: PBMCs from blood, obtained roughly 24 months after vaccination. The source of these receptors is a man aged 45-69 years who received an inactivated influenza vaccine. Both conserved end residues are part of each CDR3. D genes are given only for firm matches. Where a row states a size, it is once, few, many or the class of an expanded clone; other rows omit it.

DNA: TGTGCCAGCAGTAGAGGGGTGGTTCGCTACGAGCAGTACTTC; CDR3: CASSRGVVRYEQYF; J: TRBJ2-7; V: TRBV12-3/TRBV12-4; D: NA; size: many
DNA: TGCGCCAGCAGCCACGGACAGGTTTCCTACGAGCAGTACTTC; CDR3: CASSHGQVSYEQYF; J: TRBJ2-7; V: TRBV4-1; D: TRBD1; size: few
DNA: TGTGCCAGCAGTTACCCGGGGCCGCAAGAGACCCAGTACTTC; CDR3: CASSYPGPQETQYF; J: TRBJ2-5; V: TRBV12-3/TRBV12-4; D: NA; size: NA
DNA: TGTGCCAGCAGCCCCCCGCACAATCAGCCCCAGCATTTT; CDR3: CASSPPHNQPQHF; J: TRBJ1-5; V: TRBV21-1; D: NA; size: NA
DNA: TGTGCCAGCAGCCAATCGGTGGGACTTGGGACCCAGTACTTC; CDR3: CASSQSVGLGTQYF; J: TRBJ2-5; V: TRBV3-1; D: NA; size: few
DNA: TGTGCCACCAGCACAGTGGCGGACTTGGCATTACAGCCCCAGCATTTT; CDR3: CATSTVADLALQPQHF; J: TRBJ1-5; V: TRBV15; D: NA; size: few
DNA: TGTGCCAGCAGTTTAGGAAGACTAGCGGGGTTAGAGACCCAGTACTTC; CDR3: CASSLGRLAGLETQYF; J: TRBJ2-5; V: TRBV12-3/TRBV12-4; D: TRBD2; size: many
DNA: TGTGCCAGCAGTGAACTAGCGGTAAACTACGAGCAGTACTTC; CDR3: CASSELAVNYEQYF; J: TRBJ2-7; V: TRBV6-1; D: TRBD2; size: NA
DNA: TGTGCCAGCAGCGTTGGGACAGCCATTAGCACAGATACGCAGTATTTT; CDR3: CASSVGTAISTDTQYF; J: TRBJ2-3; V: TRBV9; D: TRBD1; size: few
DNA: TGTGCCAGCAGCCAAGATCCAAAAGAGACCCAGTACTTC; CDR3: CASSQDPKETQYF; J: TRBJ2-5; V: TRBV4-2; D: NA; size: NA
DNA: TGTGCCAGCAGCTTGGATCTCGTAATTCAGCCCCAGCATTTT; CDR3: CASSLDLVIQPQHF; J: TRBJ1-5; V: TRBV5-5; D: NA; size: NA
DNA: TGCGCCAGCAGCCCGCCAGGGGGGAACGAGCAGTACTTC; CDR3: CASSPPGGNEQYF; J: TRBJ2-7; V: TRBV5-1; D: NA; size: few
DNA: TGTGCCAGCAGGCTTGGAACGGGTGAGCAGTTCTTC; CDR3: CASRLGTGEQFF; J: TRBJ2-1; V: TRBV6-1; D: NA; size: NA
DNA: TGTGCCAGCAGCGAGTTCACAGGGAACGAGCAGTACTTC; CDR3: CASSEFTGNEQYF; J: TRBJ2-7; V: TRBV28; D: NA; size: few
DNA: TGTGCCAGCAGTCAGACTAGTTCCGGTACGCAGTATTTT; CDR3: CASSQTSSGTQYF; J: TRBJ2-3; V: TRBV6-4; D: NA; size: few
DNA: TGCGCCAGCAGCCAAGATAGAGGGGAGAGGGAAAAACTGTTTTTT; CDR3: CASSQDRGEREKLFF; J: TRBJ1-4; V: TRBV4-3; D: NA; size: NA
DNA: TGTGCCAGCAGCCAAGCCAACAGGGACTGCAATGAGCAGTTCTTC; CDR3: CASSQANRDCNEQFF; J: TRBJ2-1; V: TRBV3-1; D: NA; size: NA
DNA: TGTGCCATCAAGGGTACTAGCGGGAGGTCCTACGAGCAGTACTTC; CDR3: CAIKGTSGRSYEQYF; J: TRBJ2-7; V: TRBV10-3; D: TRBD2; size: NA
DNA: TGTGCCAGCAGCTTTAGGGGGACCGGTGGCGAGCAGTACTTC; CDR3: CASSFRGTGGEQYF; J: TRBJ2-7; V: TRBV7-2; D: NA; size: few
DNA: TGCAGTGCTAGTAAAGGGACAGGGATCAATGAGCAGTTCTTC; CDR3: CSASKGTGINEQFF; J: TRBJ2-1; V: TRBV20-1; D: TRBD1; size: few
DNA: TGCGCCAGCATTGAAAGTCCCGACAACACTGAAGCTTTCTTT; CDR3: CASIESPDNTEAFF; J: TRBJ1-1; V: TRBV5-1; D: NA; size: NA
DNA: TGTGCCAGCAGCAAACAGGGGGAAGGAGGAGAGACCCAGTACTTC; CDR3: CASSKQGEGGETQYF; J: TRBJ2-5; V: TRBV7-3; D: TRBD1; size: NA
DNA: TGCGCCAGCAGCCAAGAAGAGCAGGGGTGGTACAATGAGCAGTTCTTC; CDR3: CASSQEEQGWYNEQFF; J: TRBJ2-1; V: TRBV4-1; D: NA; size: NA
DNA: TGCGCCAGCAGCTTAGGGGAGCCCTCGGAAGCTTTCTTT; CDR3: CASSLGEPSEAFF; J: TRBJ1-1; V: TRBV5-1; D: NA; size: few
DNA: TGTGCCAGCAGCTTGGTAGCGCCATTCCCCTACAATGAGCAGTTCTTC; CDR3: CASSLVAPFPYNEQFF; J: TRBJ2-1; V: TRBV5-5; D: NA; size: few
DNA: TGCAGTGCTAGCGACGGGGACAATGAGCAGTTCTTC; CDR3: CSASDGDNEQFF; J: TRBJ2-1; V: TRBV20-1; D: NA; size: few
DNA: TGCGCCAGCAGCCAAGATGGAGGCCCCAGCGATGAGCAGTTCTTC; CDR3: CASSQDGGPSDEQFF; J: TRBJ2-1; V: TRBV4-3; D: NA; size: few
DNA: TGCAGCCGAGGGGGACAGGGCTCCGATCTCTATGGCTACACCTTC; CDR3: CSRGGQGSDLYGYTF; J: TRBJ1-2; V: TRBV29-1; D: TRBD1; size: few
DNA: TGCGCCAGCAGCCAAAGAGGGGCTCTAGCGGGGAGGCAGTACTTC; CDR3: CASSQRGALAGRQYF; J: TRBJ2-7; V: TRBV4-3; D: TRBD2; size: few
DNA: TGTGCCAGCAGCTTGGTACCCTCAATCTACAATGAGCAGTTCTTC; CDR3: CASSLVPSIYNEQFF; J: TRBJ2-1; V: TRBV5-5; D: NA; size: NA
DNA: TGCAGTGCTCGAAAAGACAGCTCCTATGGCTACACCTTC; CDR3: CSARKDSSYGYTF; J: TRBJ1-2; V: TRBV20-1; D: NA; size: few
DNA: TGTGCCAGCAGTTTAGAACCCGTTTACACCTTC; CDR3: CASSLEPVYTF; J: TRBJ1-2; V: TRBV12-3/TRBV12-4; D: NA; size: many